The 24 T cell receptor beta chains listed next were all sequenced from one sample in a study of breast tumors, draining lymph nodes, adjacent tissues. TCRdb itself ran the multiplex PCR reads through MiXCR, one entry per CDR3 protein. The table lists about 22,000 distinct CDR3 sequences, roughly 55% of them singletons, with over 11% in the top ten. The sample consisted of breast tumor tissue. These receptors came from a female donor with breast cancer. Some clones in this sample may be carry-over from other donors' samples.

Many counts were recorded for this clonotype. The V gene is TRBV6-6, the J gene TRBJ2-1; the match to TRBD1 covers 9 bases. V gave up 5 bases and J gave up 3 bases; unmatched junction bases: 11. The CDR3 covers 17 residues. Germline loops: CDR1 MNHNY, CDR2 SVGAGI (reference sequence). CDR3 protein: CASSPRDRGGIYNEQFF. In DNA form, the CDR3 reads TGTGCCAGCAGTCCACGCGACAGGGGGGGCATCTACAATGAGCAGTTCTTC.

The V and J genes are TRBV6-5 and TRBJ2-2; D remains ambiguous. The germline V gene has CDR1 MNHEY and CDR2 SVGAGI. The CDR3 has 13 amino acids. V lost 9 bases and J 6 bases, leaving 14 bases between the germline ends. DNA for the CDR3: TGTGCCAGTCGTCCGTTAAGGGCCGGGGAGCTGTTTTTT. Amino acids: CASRPLRAGELFF.

This clonotype was seen ten or more times. This rearrangement joins TRBV30 to TRBJ2-5; 7 bases match TRBD1. The CDR3 length is 12 residues. V lost 5 bases and J lost 0; bases outside the gene matches: 0. CDR1 and CDR2 from the germline V gene are GTSNPN and SVGIG (reference sequence). Here the CDR3 DNA reads TGTGCCTGGGGGACAGACCAAGAGACCCAGTACTTC. Its protein is CAWGTDQETQYF.

The V gene is TRBV10-3, the J gene TRBJ2-5; D possibly corresponds to TRBD2 (5 bases). CDR1 and CDR2 (germline): ENHRY, SYGVKD. CDR3 size: 12 residues. V gave up 6 bases and J gave up 1 base, with 6 bases separating them. Here the CDR3 reads CAIRDSQETQYF. CDR3 coding DNA: TGTGCCATCAGGGACTCCCAAGAGACCCAGTACTTC.

V is TRBV25-1 and J is TRBJ1-2, with D perhaps TRBD1 (5 bases). CDR3 length: 12 residues. Germline V gives CDR1 MGHDK, CDR2 SYGVNS. V gave up 8 bases and J gave up 8 bases, with 15 bases separating them. CDR3 protein: CASLTGKGGYTF. For the CDR3, the DNA is TGTGCCAGCCTGACTGGGAAGGGGGGCTACACCTTC.

The chain couples TRBV11-2 to TRBJ2-1, with 9 bases identical to TRBD2. This CDR3 has 13 amino acids. CDR1 is SGHAT and CDR2 is FQNNGV in the germline V gene. V lost 6 bases, J lost 10 bases, and 7 bases stayed unmatched. The CDR3 nucleotides are TGTGCCAGCAGTTCCTTAGCGGGGGTAGAGCAGTTCTTC. As protein: CASSSLAGVEQFF.

J is TRBJ2-5 and V is TRBV2; TRBD1 might be the D (5 bases). This CDR3 contains 12 residues. Trimming removed 0 bases at V and 7 bases at J, with 6 bases between. Germline values: CDR1 SNHLY, CDR2 FYNNEI. CDR3 sequence reads: CASSEAQGTQYF. CDR3 bases: TGTGCCAGCAGTGAAGCCCAGGGGACCCAGTACTTC.

This clonotype was seen a single time. Lacking the conserved final phenylalanine or tryptophan, this CDR3 likely reflects a read error. The V and J genes are TRBV7-2 and TRBJ1-6, with D possibly matching TRBD1 (5 bases). Trimming shortened V by 3 bases and J by 6 bases, and 12 bases separated the two germline ends. The CDR3 is 15 residues long. Germline assignment: CDR1 SGHTA and CDR2 FQGNSA. The CDR3 region has the DNA TGTGCCAGCAGCTTGGATGGGACTCCTAATTCACCCCTCCACCTT. Protein product: CASSLDGTPNSPLHL.

This sequence joins TRBV7-2 and TRBJ2-7, with D possibly TRBD1 on 5 matching bases. CDR3 length equals 15 residues. V shed 1 base and J shed 4 bases, with 14 bases lying between them. Germline assignment: CDR1 SGHTA and CDR2 FQGNSA. The CDR3 bases are TGTGCCAGCAGCTTAGACGTAGGACAAAGTTACGAGCAGTACTTC. Translated: CASSLDVGQSYEQYF.

This chain links TRBV29-1 with TRBJ2-7; D remains ambiguous. Looked up from germline, CDR1 is SQVTM and CDR2 is ANQGSEA. The CDR3 loop spans 11 amino acids. V lost 5 bases and J lost 4, with 9 bases in between. For the CDR3, the DNA is TGCAGCGTTAGAATCGGGTACGAGCAGTACTTC. This codes for CSVRIGYEQYF.

This clonotype was picked up many times. Just one base apart from a much larger clone, this may be a read error. The conserved final phenylalanine or tryptophan is absent from the CDR3, which likely points to a read error. In DNA form, the CDR3 reads TGTGCCAGTAGTATCCCCGGGACTAGCGGGCAAGAGACCCAGTACTCC. Translated: CASSIPGTSGQETQYS. The V call is TRBV19, the J call TRBJ2-5; 12 bases agree with TRBD2. With 3 bases clipped from V and 2 bases from J, the junction kept 4 bases outside the gene matches. Germline values: CDR1 LNHDA, CDR2 SQIVND (reference sequence). The CDR3 runs to 16 residues.

V usage is TRBV20-1 and J usage is TRBJ2-2, with D perhaps matching TRBD1 or TRBD2 (5 bases each). The V end lost 0 bases, the J end lost 3 bases, and 11 bases lay between the germline ends. The CDR3 extends over 15 amino acids. Germline values: CDR1 DFQATT, CDR2 SNEGSKA (reference sequence). In DNA form, the CDR3 reads TGCAGTGCTAGAGACTATGGGACCTACACCGGGGAGCTGTTTTTT. Protein sequence: CSARDYGTYTGELFF.

The V gene is TRBV7-9, the J gene TRBJ1-2; D remains ambiguous. Germline V gives CDR1 SEHNR, CDR2 FQNEAQ (reference sequence). V shed 6 bases and J shed 4 bases, with 9 bases lying between them. This CDR3 region has 12 residues. The CDR3: CASSPSFYGYTF. The CDR3 nucleotides read TGTGCCAGCAGTCCCTCTTTCTATGGCTACACCTTC.

V is TRBV20-1 and J is TRBJ2-6; D not resolved. Germline CDR1 is DFQATT and CDR2 is SNEGSKA (reference sequence). The CDR3 is 16 amino acids. The V and J ends lost 0 bases and 1 base respectively, with 10 bases between them. Here the CDR3 DNA reads TGCAGTGCTAGAGATCTTTTTGATTCTGGGGCCAACGTCCTGACTTTC. Translation gives CSARDLFDSGANVLTF.

In its sample, this clonotype was seen many times. Since a much larger clone is just one base distant, this may be a read error. Without the conserved terminal phenylalanine or tryptophan, this CDR3 likely stems from a read error. The rearrangement uses TRBV7-9 and TRBJ2-5; 8 bases are shared with TRBD1. The CDR3 contains 14 residues. V lost 1 base, J lost 5 bases, and 3 bases stayed unmatched. The germline V gene has CDR1 SEHNR and CDR2 FQNEAQ (reference sequence). CDR3 sequence (DNA): TGTGCCAGCAGCTTAGTTCACAGGGGGGAGACCCAGTACCTC. As protein: CASSLVHRGETQYL.

J is TRBJ2-3 and V is TRBV5-4; the D gene is possibly TRBD2 (6 bases). CDR1 and CDR2 from the germline V gene are SGHNT and YYREEE (reference sequence). This CDR3 has 14 amino acids. Trimming pared 4 bases from V and 6 bases from J, leaving 15 bases between. This CDR3 reads CASSRDSGQDTQYF. The CDR3 DNA reads as TGTGCCAGCAGCCGCGACAGCGGGCAGGATACGCAGTATTTT. Together with reference TRBV5-4 and TRBJ2-3, the CDR3 gives the full variable domain: ETGVTQSPTHLIKTRGQQVTLRCSSQSGHNTVSWYQQALGQGPQFIFQYYREEENGRGNFPPRFSGLQFPNYSSELNVNALELDDSALYLCASSRDSGQDTQYFGPGTRLTVL.

This clonotype was counted ten times or more. The rearrangement joins TRBV6-5 to TRBJ2-3; 8 bases line up with TRBD2. The V gene end was trimmed by 0 bases and the J gene end by 1 base; junction bases not matched to a gene: 3. CDR3 length equals 16 residues. Germline V gives CDR1 MNHEY, CDR2 SVGAGI. The DNA for the CDR3 is TGTGCCAGCAGTTACTCTGGAGCGGGGGGCACAGATACGCAGTATTTT. This codes for CASSYSGAGGTDTQYF.

J is TRBJ2-1 and V is TRBV28, with D possibly being TRBD2 (7 bases). The CDR3 is 16 amino acids. Germline-derived CDR1 and CDR2 are MDHEN and SYDVKM. Trimming took off 6 bases at V and 6 bases at J, with 21 bases between the two ends. CDR3 nucleotides: TGTGCCAGCAGCTGGACTAGGGGGGGGGCCAGCAATGAGCAGTTCTTC. Amino acid sequence: CASSWTRGGASNEQFF.

The genes are TRBV15 and TRBJ2-2, with TRBD1 identical over 9 bases. This CDR3 has 16 amino acids. Trimming removed 3 bases from V and 1 base from J; junction bases left unmatched: 3. Germline V CDR1 and CDR2: LNHNV, YYDKDF (reference sequence). The CDR3 DNA follows: TGTGCCACCAGCAGGGGGGACAGGGTGAACACCGGGGAGCTGTTTTTT. Translated, it gives CATSRGDRVNTGELFF.

This clonotype was seen only a few times. The rearrangement links TRBV2 to TRBJ2-7, with 9 bases aligning to TRBD1. V lost 6 bases, J lost 4 bases, and 4 bases stayed unmatched. This CDR3 comprises 13 residues. Germline V gene lookup returns CDR1 SNHLY and CDR2 FYNNEI. CDR3 nucleotides: TGTGCCAGCAGAGGACAGGGGCGGTACGAGCAGTACTTC. This sequence encodes CASRGQGRYEQYF.

The V gene is TRBV6-5, the J gene TRBJ2-2; D perhaps matches TRBD2 (5 bases). This CDR3 is 15 amino acids long. The V end lost 2 bases, the J end lost 9 bases, and 16 bases lay between the germline ends. From germline, CDR1 is MNHEY and CDR2 SVGAGI. This chain's CDR3 is CASSYRERSSRELFF. The CDR3 region has the DNA TGTGCCAGCAGTTACAGGGAGAGGTCTTCCCGGGAGCTGTTTTTT.

By sample share, this clonotype is medium-sized. One end of the junction varies from germline; a read error may be responsible. V gene TRBV7-9 combines with J gene TRBJ1-2; D uncertain. The CDR3 runs to 13 residues. Germline V gene lookup returns CDR1 SEHNR and CDR2 FQNEAQ (reference sequence). In DNA, the CDR3 is TGTGCCAGCAGCTTAGAGTTAAGCCAAGCTGAGGCCTTC. Amino acid sequence: CASSLELSQAEAF. Supplemented by reference TRBV7-9 and TRBJ1-2, the full variable domain reads DTGVSQNPRHKITKRGQNVTFRCDPISEHNRLYWYRQTLGQGPEFLTYFQNEAQLEKSRLLSDRFSAERPKGSFSTLEIQRTEQGDSAMYLCASSLELSQAEAFGSGTRLTVV.

This clonotype is labeled as medium-sized. The chain joins TRBV12-3 or TRBV12-4 to TRBJ2-7; perhaps TRBD1 as D (6 bases). CDR3 size: 14 residues. V was cut by 6 bases and J by 4 bases, with 16 bases left in between. CDR3 sequence (DNA): TGTGCCAGCAGCAGTTTGGACAGAGGGTACGAGCAGTACTTC. Its protein product is CASSSLDRGYEQYF.

This clonotype showed up many times. A much more abundant neighbour one base away suggests this may be a read error. This chain links TRBV6-2 or TRBV6-3 with TRBJ2-1; no clear D gene. The CDR3 is made up of 13 amino acids. V gave up 5 bases and J gave up 5 bases, with 10 bases separating them. Germline CDR1 and CDR2: MNHEY and SVGEGT. CDR3 region: CASSHVWDNEQFF. CDR3 bases: TGTGCCAGCAGTCACGTCTGGGACAATGAGCAGTTCTTC.